This T cell receptor beta chain was identified in a study of OX40 agonist ivuxolimab in advanced cancers. In the study overall: Three patients, one with hepatocellular carcinoma and two with cutaneous melanoma, achieved partial responses.

Per the germline V gene, CDR1 is MNHNS and CDR2 is SASEGT. Trimming stripped 0 bases from V and 8 bases from J, with 10 bases between. This CDR3 spans 13 amino acids. Patients were ruled out by autoimmune disease history or systemic immunosuppression. For this clone: As yet, its antigen is unknown.

Study-level points and caveats: Compared with CD4+, CD8+ T cells on average had more expanded clones. Both CD4+ and CD8+ T cell populations in blood had undergone clonal expansion by week 6 at 0.1 to 3.0 mg/kg.

Clones were read by immunoSEQ multiplex PCR, and TCRdb kept only the in-frame ones, dropping some. This repertoire shows under 70,000 clones, around 81% found once; its top ten account for 4% to 4.5%. The specimen was CD4+ or CD8+ T cells sorted from blood, collected in a trial of the OX40 agonist ivuxolimab. The TCR was taken from an adult with an advanced solid tumor such as melanoma, head and neck, liver or kidney cancer. This chain connects TRBV6-1 to TRBJ1-2; D gene unclear. CDR3: CASSEAPGSGYTF. CDR3 DNA sequence: TGTGCCAGCAGTGAAGCGCCTGGGTCCGGCTACACCTTC.